Presented here are 11 T cell receptor beta chains from one specimen sequenced in a study of T cells in Graves' hyperthyroidism and ophthalmopathy. TCR beta CDR3 regions were amplified from RNA transcripts. In the first-round RT-PCR of the TCR CDR3, the HTBI primer set was used. TCRdb recomputed calls from the multiplex PCR reads with MiXCR, one row per CDR3 protein. The sample shows some 690,000 distinct CDR3 sequences, 17% of them seen only once. Sequencing used blood. All receptors derive from a man in his forties or fifties with Graves' hyperthyroidism.

The sample holds a few counts of this clonotype. The gene calls are TRBV5-1 and TRBJ1-2; the match to TRBD1 covers 10 bases. Germline CDR1 is SGHRS and CDR2 is YFSETQ. V shed 5 bases and J 4 bases; nucleotides not matched to a gene: 11. CDR3 length: 16 amino acids. This CDR3 reads CASSPNPGQGTYGYTF. The CDR3 DNA follows: TGCGCCAGCAGTCCGAATCCGGGACAGGGGACCTATGGCTACACCTTC.

This clonotype was detected many times. V and J are TRBV20-1 and TRBJ1-4; no reliable D call. Germline CDR1 and CDR2: DFQATT and SNEGSKA (reference sequence). V lost 3 bases, J lost 4 bases, and 15 bases lay in between. This CDR3 comprises 15 residues. The chain's CDR3 is CSASSGGRRNEKLFF. DNA for the CDR3: TGCAGTGCTAGTTCGGGTGGCAGGCGTAATGAAAAACTGTTTTTT.

This clonotype has ten or more counts. The chain links TRBV10-3 to TRBJ2-1; 11 bases map to TRBD2. Looked up from germline, CDR1 is ENHRY and CDR2 is SYGVKD. The CDR3 is 15 amino acids. V shed 7 bases, J shed 5 bases, and the junction held 7 bases outside the gene matches. The CDR3 DNA reads TGTGCCATCATGAGTCTAGCGGGAGGTCACAATGAGCAGTTCTTC. It is translated as CAIMSLAGGHNEQFF.

The rearrangement uses TRBV29-1 and TRBJ2-3, with D perhaps assigned TRBD1 or TRBD2 (5 bases each). This CDR3 region has 15 residues. V lost 6 bases, J lost 1 base, and 17 bases lay in between. Germline lookup yields CDR1 SQVTM and CDR2 ANQGSEA. The chain's CDR3 is CSVSFQGRGTDTQYF. In DNA, the CDR3 is TGCAGCGTCTCGTTTCAGGGACGGGGCACAGATACGCAGTATTTT.

The sample holds a few counts of this clonotype. This chain links TRBV10-3 with TRBJ2-7; D is perhaps TRBD1 (5 bases). The CDR3 runs to 14 residues. Trimming left V 0 bases short and J 3 bases short, with 9 bases between. The V gene's germline CDR1 is ENHRY and CDR2 SYGVKD. In nucleotides, the CDR3 is TGTGCCATCAGTGAGTCCCACAGGAACTACGAGCAGTACTTC. Translated, it gives CAISESHRNYEQYF.

This clonotype was detected a few times. The V call is TRBV20-1, the J call TRBJ2-7; D remains ambiguous. This CDR3 comprises 11 residues. Trimming shortened V by 0 bases and J by 7 bases, and 7 bases separated the two germline ends. The germline V gene encodes CDR1 DFQATT and CDR2 SNEGSKA (reference sequence). Here the CDR3 reads CSARDRREQYF. The CDR3 nucleotides are TGCAGTGCTAGAGATCGGCGGGAGCAGTACTTC.

This clonotype has only a few counts. The junction departs from germline at one end; a sequencing error may be responsible. This chain connects TRBV18 to TRBJ2-1; D not resolved. The CDR3 loop spans 13 amino acids. CDR1 and CDR2 from the germline V gene are KGHSH and LQKENI. CDR3 sequence (DNA): TGTGTCAGCTCACCGAGCCAGCACAATGAGCAGTTCTTC. Translating gives CVSSPSQHNEQFF. Based on the CDR3 plus reference TRBV18 and TRBJ2-1, the full variable domain is NAGVMQNPRHLVRRRGQEARLRCSPMKGHSHVYWYRQLPEEGLKFMVYLQKENIIDESGMPKERFSAEFPKEGPSILRIQQVVRGDSAAYFCVSSPSQHNEQFFGPGTRLTVL.

This clonotype was seen repeatedly, ten times or more. The chain couples TRBV20-1 to TRBJ1-5; no reliable D call. The CDR3 sequence is 11 residues long. From germline, CDR1 is DFQATT and CDR2 SNEGSKA (reference sequence). V was trimmed by 3 bases and J by 11 bases, leaving 11 bases between them. The CDR3 DNA reads TGCAGTGCTAGTGGACCCCAAGCCCAGCATTTT. Its translation: CSASGPQAQHF.

This clonotype was observed at least ten times. This chain uses TRBV12-3 or TRBV12-4 with TRBJ1-2, with D perhaps TRBD1 (6 bases). The CDR3 is 15 amino acids. Trimming removed 8 bases from V and 2 bases from J, with 18 bases in between. DNA of the CDR3: TGTGCCAGCGGCCAAGGGGGTTTGGGAAACTATGGCTACACCTTC. Translated: CASGQGGLGNYGYTF.

Many counts were recorded for this clonotype. The V call is TRBV7-8, the J call TRBJ2-2; no clear D gene. V was pared by 0 bases and J by 5 bases, with 4 bases between. Germline lookup yields CDR1 SGHVS and CDR2 FQNEAQ. CDR3 length: 13 residues. CDR3 bases: TGTGCCAGCAGCTTAGCGGGGACCGGGGAGCTGTTTTTT. This sequence encodes CASSLAGTGELFF.

The table lists this clonotype with many counts. This chain uses TRBV3-1 with TRBJ2-7; TRBD1 might be the D (5 bases). This CDR3 has 13 residues. Looked up from germline, CDR1 is LGHDT and CDR2 is YNNKEL (reference sequence). Trimming pared 1 base from V and 6 bases from J, leaving 10 bases between. CDR3: CASSQVQTVEQYF. CDR3 nucleotide sequence: TGTGCCAGCAGCCAAGTTCAGACAGTCGAGCAGTACTTC.